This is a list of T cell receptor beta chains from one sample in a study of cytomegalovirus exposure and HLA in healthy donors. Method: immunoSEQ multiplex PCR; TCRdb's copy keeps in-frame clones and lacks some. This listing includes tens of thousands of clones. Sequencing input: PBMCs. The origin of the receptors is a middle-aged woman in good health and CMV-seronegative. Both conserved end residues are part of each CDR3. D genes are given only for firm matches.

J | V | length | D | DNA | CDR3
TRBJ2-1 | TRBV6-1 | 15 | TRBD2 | TGTGCCAGCAGTCCACTAGCGGGAGGAACCAATGAGCAGTTCTTC | CASSPLAGGTNEQFF
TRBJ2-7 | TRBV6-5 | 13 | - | TGTGCCAGCACCGGACAAATCCTAGGCGAGCAGTACTTC | CASTGQILGEQYF
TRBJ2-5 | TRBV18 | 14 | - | TGTGCCAGCTCGCGTGCTGGCGGGGCTCGAGAGCAGTACTTC | CASSRAGGAREQYF
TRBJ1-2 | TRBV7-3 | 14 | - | TGTGCCAGCAGCCGGTTTGGGGGGGCGCAGGGCTACACCTTC | CASSRFGGAQGYTF
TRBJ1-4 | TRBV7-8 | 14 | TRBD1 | TGTGCCAGCAGCGCACAGGGGGCCGGTGAAAAACTGTTTTTT | CASSAQGAGEKLFF
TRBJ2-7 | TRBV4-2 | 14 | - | TGTGCCAGCAGCCAAGTAACAGGGAACTACGAGCAGTACTTC | CASSQVTGNYEQYF
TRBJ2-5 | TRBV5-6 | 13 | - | TGTGCCAGCAGCAGAGCGGGCCAAGAGACCCAGTACTTC | CASSRAGQETQYF
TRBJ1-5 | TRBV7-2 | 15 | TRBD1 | TGTGCCAGCAGCTCAACAGGGGCCAGCAATCAGCCCCAGCATTTT | CASSSTGASNQPQHF
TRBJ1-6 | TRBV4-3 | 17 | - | TGCGCCAGCAGCCAAGTCTTCGGGGGAGGCTTCGGTTCACCCCTCCACTTT | CASSQVFGGGFGSPLHF
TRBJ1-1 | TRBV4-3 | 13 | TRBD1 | TGCGCCAGCGGAAACAGGGGGACCACTGAAGCTTTCTTT | CASGNRGTTEAFF
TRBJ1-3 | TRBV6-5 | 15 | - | TGTGCCAGCATGGGGATCGGAGGGCCTGGAAACACCATATATTTT | CASMGIGGPGNTIYF
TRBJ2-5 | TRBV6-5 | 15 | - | TGTGCCAGCAGTTACTCCGGGACAATTCAAGAGACCCAGTACTTC | CASSYSGTIQETQYF
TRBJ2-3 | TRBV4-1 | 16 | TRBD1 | TGCGCCAGCAGCCAAGATCTCAGGGGGCAGACAGATACGCAGTATTTT | CASSQDLRGQTDTQYF
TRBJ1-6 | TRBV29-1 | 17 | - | TGCAGCGTTGATATAGGGGAGGGCAGCTCCTATAATTCACCCCTCCACTTT | CSVDIGEGSSYNSPLHF
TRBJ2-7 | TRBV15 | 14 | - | TGTGCCACCAGCAGGGGAGGTAGCGGCTCCGAGCAGTACTTC | CATSRGGSGSEQYF
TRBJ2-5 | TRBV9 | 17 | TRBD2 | TGTGCCAGCAGCGCGTCGGGACTAGCGGAGGCCACGGAGACCCAGTACTTC | CASSASGLAEATETQYF
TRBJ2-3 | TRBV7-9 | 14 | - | TGTGCCAGCAGCGCCCCTTGGGGAGCAGATACGCAGTATTTT | CASSAPWGADTQYF
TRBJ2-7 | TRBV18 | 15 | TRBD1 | TGTGCCAGCTCACAAGGACAGGACTTATCCTACGAGCAGTACTTC | CASSQGQDLSYEQYF
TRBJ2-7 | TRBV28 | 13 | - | TGTGCCAGCAGTCCACCTTCGTCGGGCGAGCAGTACTTC | CASSPPSSGEQYF
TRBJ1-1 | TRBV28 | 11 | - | TGTGCCACTACAGGGAACACTGAAGCTTTCTTT | CATTGNTEAFF
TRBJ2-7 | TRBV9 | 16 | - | TGTGCCAGCAGCGTAGTTTGCCCCGGGACATCCTACGAGCAGTACTTC | CASSVVCPGTSYEQYF
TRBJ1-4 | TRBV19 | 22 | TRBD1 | TGTGCCAGTAGTTATAGCGCTGTCACCACGCGGGGCAGACAGGGGTTAGAGGAAAAACTGTTTTTT | CASSYSAVTTRGRQGLEEKLFF
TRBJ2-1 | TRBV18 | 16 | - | TGTGCCAGCTCCCGACTCGCGGTCCACTCCTACAATGAGCAGTTCTTC | CASSRLAVHSYNEQFF
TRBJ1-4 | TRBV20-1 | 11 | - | TGCAGTGTATCCGCCAGGGAAAAACTGTTTTTT | CSVSAREKLFF
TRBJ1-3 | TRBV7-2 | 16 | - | TGTGCCAGCCTACCTAGTAGCGGAAACTCTGGAAACACCATATATTTT | CASLPSSGNSGNTIYF
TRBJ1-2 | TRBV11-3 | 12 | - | TGTGCCAGCAGCTCCCACAGGGTTGGCTACACCTTC | CASSSHRVGYTF
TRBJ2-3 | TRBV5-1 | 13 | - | TGCGCCAGCAATATTCGGGCGGGAGATACGCAGTATTTT | CASNIRAGDTQYF
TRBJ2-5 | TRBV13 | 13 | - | TGTGCCAGCCGATCCATGGGGGCCGGGACCCAGTACTTC | CASRSMGAGTQYF
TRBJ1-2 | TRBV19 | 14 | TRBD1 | TGTGCCAGTAGTGACATGACAGGGGGCCATGGCTACACCTTC | CASSDMTGGHGYTF
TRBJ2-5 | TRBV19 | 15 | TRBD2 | TGTGCCAGTAGTCCAGCTAGCGGGACGGTCGAGACCCAGTACTTC | CASSPASGTVETQYF
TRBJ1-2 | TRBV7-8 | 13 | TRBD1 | TGTGCCAGCAGCTTAGAGGGGGCCGGTGGCTACACCTTC | CASSLEGAGGYTF
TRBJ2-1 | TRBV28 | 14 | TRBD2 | TGTGCCAGCAGTTTCGGACTAGCCTACAATGAGCAGTTCTTC | CASSFGLAYNEQFF
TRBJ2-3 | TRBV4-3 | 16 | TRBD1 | TGCGCCAGCAGCGAAGTGGGTTCCAGGGGGATAGATACGCAGTATTTT | CASSEVGSRGIDTQYF
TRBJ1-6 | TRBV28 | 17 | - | TGTGCCAGCAGCCCATCGGGCAACCGGAGGCGATTTTCACCCCTCCACTTT | CASSPSGNRRRFSPLHF
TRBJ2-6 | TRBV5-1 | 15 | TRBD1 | TGCGCCAGCAGCGCGCAGGGGGATGGGGCCAACGTCCTGACTTTC | CASSAQGDGANVLTF
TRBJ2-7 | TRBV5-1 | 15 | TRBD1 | TGCGCCAGCAGTTCTACCGGGACAGGGGGCGACGAGCAGTACTTC | CASSSTGTGGDEQYF
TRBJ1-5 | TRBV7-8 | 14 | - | TGTGCCAGCAGTTTCCTCGGGAGCAATCAGCCCCAGCATTTT | CASSFLGSNQPQHF
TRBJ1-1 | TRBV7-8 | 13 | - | TGTGCCAGCAGCCTACAGGGGAACACTGAAGCTTTCTTT | CASSLQGNTEAFF
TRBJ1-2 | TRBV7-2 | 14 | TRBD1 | TGTGCCAGCAGCTTCGCAGGAACAGGGGGTGGCTACACCTTC | CASSFAGTGGGYTF
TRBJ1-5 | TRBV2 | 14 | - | TGTGCCAGCAGTGAGAGGGTAGGCAATCAGCCCCAGCATTTT | CASSERVGNQPQHF
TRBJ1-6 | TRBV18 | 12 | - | TGTGCCAGCTCACCCGGGGATTCACACCTCCACTTT | CASSPGDSHLHF
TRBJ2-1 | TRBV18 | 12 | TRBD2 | TGTGCCGGGGGGGAGGTGAGGAATGAGCAGTTCTTC | CAGGEVRNEQFF
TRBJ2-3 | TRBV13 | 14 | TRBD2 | TGTGCCAGCAGCTTACTGGCTAGCGGAAATACGCAGTATTTT | CASSLLASGNTQYF
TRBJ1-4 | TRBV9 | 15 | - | TGTGCCAGCAGCGTAGGGTTAGCAACTAATGAAAAACTGTTTTTT | CASSVGLATNEKLFF
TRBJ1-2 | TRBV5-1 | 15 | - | TGCGCCAGCAGCTTACTCCGGACAGAAGACTATGGCTACACCTTC | CASSLLRTEDYGYTF
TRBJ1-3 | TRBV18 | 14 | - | TGTGCCAGCTCACCACGGCAAAATGGAAACACCATATATTTT | CASSPRQNGNTIYF
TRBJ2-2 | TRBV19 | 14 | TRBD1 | TGTGCCAGTGGAGGACAGGGCCACACCGGGGAGCTGTTTTTT | CASGGQGHTGELFF
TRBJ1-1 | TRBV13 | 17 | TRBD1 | TGTGCCAGCAGCCAATTAAGTAGGGGGCAGGGGAACACTGAAGCTTTCTTT | CASSQLSRGQGNTEAFF
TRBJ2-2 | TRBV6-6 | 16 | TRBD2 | TGTGCCAGCAGCGAGGGACTAGCGGGGAACACCGGGGAGCTGTTTTTT | CASSEGLAGNTGELFF